This TCR beta chain was profiled in a study of T cell repertoires in cytomegalovirus infection. Overall study: Both a matching HLA type and CMV infection were indicated by public TCR beta signatures. Study-level results: HLA-C-restricted, CMV-specific TCR beta clonotypes were dominant ex vivo. Accumulated public TCR beta family frequency recognized individuals carrying CMV together with the relevant HLA.

TCRdb fed the reads into MiXCR, producing one record per CDR3 protein. The sample includes around 320,000 distinct CDR3 sequences, around 9.5% of them seen just once. This clonotype was seen only a few times. Its antigen is still unknown. The CDR3 has 19 residues. The germline CDR1 and CDR2 sequences are SGHVT and SQSDAQ. Germline trimming cut 2 bases from V and 6 bases from J; bases unmatched to any gene: 18. The sequenced material came from PBMCs. The chain recombines TRBV7-4 with TRBJ2-3, with 9 nucleotides matching TRBD1. The source is a human donor in good health (CMV status not recorded). Some clones in this sample may be carry-over from other donors' samples. In nucleotides, the CDR3 is TGTGCCAGCAGCTTAAGTTTTACCGGGGACAGGGTTCCCAGGGATACGCAGTATTTT. Amino acids: CASSLSFTGDRVPRDTQYF.